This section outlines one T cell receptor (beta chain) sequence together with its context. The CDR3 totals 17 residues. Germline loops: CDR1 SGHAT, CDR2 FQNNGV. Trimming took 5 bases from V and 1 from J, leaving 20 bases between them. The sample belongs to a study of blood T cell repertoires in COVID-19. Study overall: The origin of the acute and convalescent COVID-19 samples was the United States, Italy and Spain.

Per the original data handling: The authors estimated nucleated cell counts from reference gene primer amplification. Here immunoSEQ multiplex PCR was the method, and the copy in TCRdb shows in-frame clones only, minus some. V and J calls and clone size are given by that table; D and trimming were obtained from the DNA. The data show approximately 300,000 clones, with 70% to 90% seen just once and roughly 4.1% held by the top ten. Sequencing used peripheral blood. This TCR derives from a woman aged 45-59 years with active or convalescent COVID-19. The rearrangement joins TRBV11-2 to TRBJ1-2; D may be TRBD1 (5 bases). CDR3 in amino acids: CASSPLKSGRDNYGYTF. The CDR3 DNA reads TGTGCCAGCAGCCCTCTAAAATCAGGGAGGGATAACTATGGCTACACCTTC.